This entry lists 19 T cell receptor beta chains sequenced from one sample in a study of T cells expressing NK-cell markers. TCRdb re-called the 5' RACE reads, yielding one record per CDR3 amino acid sequence without DNA. This sample's clone table lists 140,000 or so distinct CDR3 sequences. Input material: blood T cells: a sorted CD56 or NKG2C T cell subset, CD4+ or CD8+ T cells, or bulk PBMC T cells (not recorded which). These receptors originate from a man in his late teens or twenties in good health.

J is TRBJ2-3 and V is TRBV7-9. The CDR3 covers 13 residues. CDR1 SEHNR and CDR2 FQNEAQ come from the germline V gene (reference sequence). The CDR3 reads CASSTLEADTQYF.

This sequence joins TRBV4-1 and TRBJ2-3; with no DNA, the TCRdb D assignment of TRBD2 cannot be verified. The CDR3 has 11 amino acids. Germline CDR1 and CDR2: MGHRA and YSYEKL. CDR3 residues: CATEGGDTQYF.

CDR3: CASSFRGLEDNQPQHF. This chain connects TRBV27 to TRBJ1-5. CDR1 is MNHEY, CDR2 SMNVEV, per germline (reference sequence). The CDR3 runs to 16 residues.

The chain employs TRBV18 and TRBJ2-1. Germline-derived CDR1 and CDR2 are KGHSH and LQKENI. The CDR3 covers 14 residues. The CDR3 here is CASSSRDWNFEQFF.

J is TRBJ2-7 and V is TRBV20-1; TCRdb reports TRBD2, a call that lacks DNA to check it against. This CDR3 is 16 amino acids long. Germline V gene lookup returns CDR1 DFQATT and CDR2 SNEGSKA (reference sequence). CDR3 loop: CSARDQEREDVGEQYF.

The chain employs TRBV30 and TRBJ2-7; TCRdb indicates TRBD2, and absent DNA this call remains unverified. CDR1 GTSNPN and CDR2 SVGIG come from the germline V gene (reference sequence). The CDR3 sequence is 16 residues long. The CDR3 spells CAWSALTSGRDYEQYF. The full variable domain, in which reference TRBV30 and TRBJ2-7 provide the parts outside the CDR3, is SQTIHQWPATLVQPVGSPLSLECTVEGTSNPNLYWYRQAAGRGLQLLFYSVGIGQISSEVPQNLSASRPQDRQFILSSKKLLLSDSGFYLCAWSALTSGRDYEQYFGPGTRLTVT.

The chain carries TRBV6-5 and TRBJ2-3; TCRdb names TRBD1, which stays unverified in the absence of DNA. The CDR3 contains 16 residues. Per germline, CDR1 MNHEY and CDR2 SVGAGI. The CDR3 region is CASSYRPPGVADTQYF.

The chain employs TRBV11-2 and TRBJ2-4. CDR1 is SGHAT and CDR2 is FQNNGV in the germline V gene. CDR3 length: 13 amino acids. The CDR3 sequence: CASSLRYSDIQYF.

The chain has TRBV12-3 or TRBV12-4 and TRBJ2-7; the D gene TCRdb calls, TRBD2, cannot be checked with no DNA. The CDR3 runs to 15 residues. CDR3 residues: CASSLPGLERHEQYF.

The rearrangement links TRBV3-1 to TRBJ2-1; the D gene TCRdb calls, TRBD1, cannot be checked with no DNA. The CDR3 has 16 residues. The germline V gene encodes CDR1 LGHDT and CDR2 YNNKEL (reference sequence). CDR3 in amino acids: CASSPPPGTDYNEQFF.

V usage is TRBV12-3 or TRBV12-4 and J usage is TRBJ2-2; the TCRdb D gene call, TRBD2, has no DNA to confirm it. The CDR3 extends over 15 amino acids. The CDR3 protein is CASSPLGLAAGELFF.

V usage is TRBV29-1 and J usage is TRBJ2-3; TCRdb gives TRBD1 as the D gene, but with no DNA this cannot be confirmed. The germline gives CDR1 SQVTM, CDR2 ANQGSEA. This CDR3 has 13 residues. The chain's CDR3 is CSGRTGGADTQYF.

The chain carries TRBV12-3 or TRBV12-4 and TRBJ2-2; no DNA is available, so the TRBD1 call from TCRdb remains unchecked. This CDR3 spans 18 amino acids. The CDR3: CASSLGQGGVKDTGELFF.

V usage is TRBV7-9 and J usage is TRBJ2-5; checking the TCRdb D call of TRBD2 is not possible without DNA. Germline lookup yields CDR1 SEHNR and CDR2 FQNEAQ (reference sequence). There are 16 residues in the CDR3. The CDR3: CASSHRGSGSQETQYF.

The chain recombines TRBV28 with TRBJ2-7; no DNA is available, so the TRBD2 call from TCRdb remains unchecked. The CDR3 runs to 13 residues. The germline CDR1 and CDR2 sequences are MDHEN and SYDVKM. Here the CDR3 reads CASSLLGAGEQYF.

The chain employs TRBV29-1 and TRBJ2-1; TCRdb's assignment of TRBD2 cannot be checked, as there is no DNA. CDR3 length: 14 residues. CDR1 and CDR2 from the germline V gene are SQVTM and ANQGSEA. CDR3 protein: CSALRTGGHNEQFF.

The genes are TRBV11-1 and TRBJ2-5; checking the TCRdb D call of TRBD1 is not possible without DNA. The CDR3 has 18 amino acids. Germline CDR1 is SGHAT and CDR2 is FQDESV (reference sequence). Here the CDR3 reads CDSSLYPAGTGDQETQYF.

The V gene is TRBV12-3 or TRBV12-4, the J gene TRBJ2-6; TCRdb returns TRBD2, unconfirmable since there is no DNA. The CDR3 is 16 amino acids. CDR3 sequence reads: CASSTPADSGANVLTF.

The chain employs TRBV4-3 and TRBJ2-1; TCRdb calls TRBD1, which cannot be checked without DNA. The germline gives CDR1 LGHNA, CDR2 YSLEER. The CDR3 runs 16 residues. The CDR3: CASSPDRASSYNEQFF.